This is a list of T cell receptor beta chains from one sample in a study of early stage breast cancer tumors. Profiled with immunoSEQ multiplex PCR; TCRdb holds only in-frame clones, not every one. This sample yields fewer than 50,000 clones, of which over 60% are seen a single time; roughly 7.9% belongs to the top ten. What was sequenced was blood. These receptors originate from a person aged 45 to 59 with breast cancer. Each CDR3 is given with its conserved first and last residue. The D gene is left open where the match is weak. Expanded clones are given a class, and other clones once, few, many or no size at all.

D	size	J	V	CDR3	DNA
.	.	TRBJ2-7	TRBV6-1	CASNRPGFYEQYF	TGTGCCAGCAACCGCCCGGGTTTCTACGAGCAGTACTTC
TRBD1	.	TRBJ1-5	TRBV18	CASSPWPDREDQPQHF	TGTGCCAGCTCACCCTGGCCGGACAGGGAAGATCAGCCCCAGCATTTT
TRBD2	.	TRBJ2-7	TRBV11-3	CASSLSGSPTYEQYF	TGTGCCAGCAGCCTAAGCGGGAGCCCAACCTACGAGCAGTACTTC
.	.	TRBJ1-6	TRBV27	CASSFQGNSPLHF	TGTGCCAGCAGTTTCCAGGGAAATTCACCCCTCCACTTT
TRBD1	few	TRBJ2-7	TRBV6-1	CASSEMDRVVYEQYF	TGTGCCAGCAGTGAAATGGACAGGGTGGTATACGAGCAGTACTTC
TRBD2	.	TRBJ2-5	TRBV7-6	CASSFGAGGETQYF	TGTGCCAGCAGCTTTGGTGCGGGAGGGGAGACCCAGTACTTC
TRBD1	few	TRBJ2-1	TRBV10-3	CAIRDRANEQFF	TGTGCCATCAGGGACAGGGCCAATGAGCAGTTCTTC
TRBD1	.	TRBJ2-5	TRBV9	CASSRQGFQETQYF	TGTGCCAGCAGCAGACAGGGATTCCAAGAGACCCAGTACTTC
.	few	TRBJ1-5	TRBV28	CAGKAGNQPQHF	TGTGCCGGTAAGGCCGGGAATCAGCCCCAGCATTTT
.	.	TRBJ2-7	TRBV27	CANRGGVAYEQYF	TGTGCCAACAGGGGAGGGGTGGCCTACGAGCAGTACTTC
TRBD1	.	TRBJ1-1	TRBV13	CASSYRGNTEAFF	TGTGCCAGCAGCTACAGGGGAAACACTGAAGCTTTCTTT
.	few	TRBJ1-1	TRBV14	CASSRLVQGGEAFF	TGTGCCAGCAGCCGATTAGTACAGGGTGGCGAAGCTTTCTTT
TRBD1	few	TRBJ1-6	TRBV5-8	CASSLAGQGIYSPLHF	TGTGCCAGCAGCTTGGCTGGACAGGGGATATATTCACCCCTCCACTTT
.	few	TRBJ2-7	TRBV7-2	CASSHQYSKHYEQYF	TGTGCCAGCAGCCATCAATACTCCAAGCACTACGAGCAGTACTTC
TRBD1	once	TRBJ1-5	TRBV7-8	CASSLRGQGDSNQPQHF	TGTGCCAGCAGCTTACGCGGACAGGGGGATAGCAATCAGCCCCAGCATTTT
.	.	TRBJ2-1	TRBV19	CASSIRGSYNEQFF	TGTGCCAGTAGTATCCGCGGTTCCTACAATGAGCAGTTCTTC
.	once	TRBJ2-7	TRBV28	CASSPGGSGSYEQYF	TGTGCCAGCAGTCCAGGGGGGAGTGGTTCCTACGAGCAGTACTTC
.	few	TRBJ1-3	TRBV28	CASSLSLLVQSGNTIYF	TGTGCCAGCAGTTTATCGCTTCTAGTCCAGTCCGGAAACACCATATATTTT
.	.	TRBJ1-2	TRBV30	CAWTHSFNYGYTF	TGTGCCTGGACGCACAGCTTTAACTATGGCTACACCTTC
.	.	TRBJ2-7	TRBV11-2	CASSRGYEYEQYF	TGTGCCAGCAGCAGGGGCTACGAATACGAGCAGTACTTC
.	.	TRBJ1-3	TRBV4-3	CASSQDTGSSGNTIYF	TGCGCCAGCAGCCAAGATACAGGAAGTTCTGGAAACACCATATATTTT
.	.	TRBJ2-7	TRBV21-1	CASSRPVFSAGGDYEQYF	TGTGCCAGCAGCAGACCCGTTTTTTCTGCGGGAGGGGACTACGAGCAGTACTTC
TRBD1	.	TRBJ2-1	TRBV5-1	CASSLGQGGQNEQFF	TGCGCCAGCAGCTTGGGACAGGGCGGGCAAAATGAGCAGTTCTTC
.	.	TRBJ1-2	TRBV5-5	CASSEGGVGYTF	TGTGCCAGCAGCGAGGGAGGGGTCGGCTACACCTTC
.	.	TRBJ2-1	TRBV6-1	CASSVNARGYNEQFF	TGTGCCAGCAGTGTGAACGCCCGGGGGTACAATGAGCAGTTCTTC
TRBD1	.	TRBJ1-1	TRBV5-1	CASSWDTGVGTEAFF	TGCGCCAGCAGCTGGGATACAGGGGTGGGGACTGAAGCTTTCTTT
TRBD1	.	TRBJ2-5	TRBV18	CASSPRGPGETQYF	TGTGCCAGCTCACCCAGGGGGCCTGGGGAGACCCAGTACTTC
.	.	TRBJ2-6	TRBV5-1	CASSLGSSRNGANVLTF	TGCGCCAGCAGCTTGGGGTCGAGCCGTAATGGGGCCAACGTCCTGACTTTC
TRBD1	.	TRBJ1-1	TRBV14	CASSQDVKGAAFF	TGTGCCAGCAGCCAAGATGTCAAGGGGGCGGCTTTCTTT
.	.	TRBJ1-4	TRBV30	CAWTRGGGNEKLFF	TGTGCCTGGACTCGGGGTGGCGGAAATGAAAAACTGTTTTTT
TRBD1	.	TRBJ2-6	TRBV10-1	CASSGRTGSGANVLTF	TGCGCCAGCAGTGGCAGGACAGGGAGCGGGGCCAACGTCCTGACTTTC
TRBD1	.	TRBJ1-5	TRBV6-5	CASSSGGDQPQHF	TGTGCCAGCAGTTCAGGGGGTGATCAGCCCCAGCATTTT
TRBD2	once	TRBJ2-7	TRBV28	CASIRGGSYEQYF	TGTGCCAGCATCCGCGGGGGTAGCTACGAGCAGTACTTC
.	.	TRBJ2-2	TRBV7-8	CASSIGLSNTGELFF	TGTGCCAGCAGCATCGGACTTTCGAACACCGGGGAGCTGTTTTTT
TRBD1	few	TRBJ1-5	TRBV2	CASSLTGGWDQPQHF	TGTGCCAGCAGTTTGACAGGGGGCTGGGATCAGCCCCAGCATTTT
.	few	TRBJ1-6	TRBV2	CASTVEQGFSPLHF	TGTGCCAGCACCGTCGAGCAGGGTTTTTCACCCCTCCACTTT
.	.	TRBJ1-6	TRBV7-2	CASSAEVVSPLHF	TGTGCCAGCAGCGCGGAGGTCGTGTCACCCCTCCACTTT
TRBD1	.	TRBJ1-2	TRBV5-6	CASSLADRGYGYTF	TGTGCCAGCAGCTTGGCCGACAGGGGTTATGGCTACACCTTC
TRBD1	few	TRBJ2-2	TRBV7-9	CASSYWTGNTGELFF	TGTGCCAGCAGTTACTGGACAGGGAACACCGGGGAGCTGTTTTTT
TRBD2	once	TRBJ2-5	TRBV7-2	CASSVTSGVGETQYF	TGTGCCAGCAGCGTTACTAGCGGGGTAGGAGAGACCCAGTACTTC
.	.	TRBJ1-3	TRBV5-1	CASSPGVGNTIYF	TGCGCCAGCAGTCCGGGGGTCGGAAACACCATATATTTT
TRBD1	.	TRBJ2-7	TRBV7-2	CASSTKPTGVGEQYF	TGTGCCAGCAGCACAAAGCCGACAGGGGTGGGCGAGCAGTACTTC
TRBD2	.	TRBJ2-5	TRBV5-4	CASSSGTSGLSYQETQYF	TGTGCCAGCAGCTCTGGGACTAGCGGGCTATCCTACCAAGAGACCCAGTACTTC
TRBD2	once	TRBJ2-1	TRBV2	CASSETSGTYNEQFF	TGTGCCAGCAGTGAGACTAGCGGGACCTACAATGAGCAGTTCTTC
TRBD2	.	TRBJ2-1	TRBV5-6	CASSFLELAGGVEQFF	TGTGCCAGCAGCTTTCTCGAACTAGCGGGAGGGGTTGAGCAGTTCTTC
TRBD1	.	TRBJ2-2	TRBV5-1	CASSSLRGSDTGELFF	TGCGCCAGCAGCTCGCTCAGGGGGTCGGACACCGGGGAGCTGTTTTTT
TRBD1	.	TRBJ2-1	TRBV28	CASSTHGTGVYNEQFF	TGTGCCAGCAGTACCCACGGGACAGGAGTGTACAATGAGCAGTTCTTC
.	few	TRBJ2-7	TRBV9	CASSVGLTYEQYF	TGTGCCAGCAGCGTAGGCCTAACCTACGAGCAGTACTTC
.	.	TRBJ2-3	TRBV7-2	CASSLATGPNTDTQYF	TGTGCCAGCAGCTTAGCGACAGGTCCTAACACAGATACGCAGTATTTT
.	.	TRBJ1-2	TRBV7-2	CASSRSTPSNYGYTF	TGTGCCAGCAGCCGCTCGACACCCTCTAACTATGGCTACACCTTC
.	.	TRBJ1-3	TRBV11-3	CASSLTGTGNTIYF	TGTGCCAGCAGCTTAACAGGGACTGGAAACACCATATATTTT
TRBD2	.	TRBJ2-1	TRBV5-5	CASSLRLAGGRDNEQFF	TGTGCCAGCAGCTTGAGGCTAGCGGGGGGGCGGGACAATGAGCAGTTCTTC
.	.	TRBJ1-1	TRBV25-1	CASSPGIGHSMNTEAFF	TGTGCCAGCAGTCCGGGGATAGGGCACTCAATGAACACTGAAGCTTTCTTT
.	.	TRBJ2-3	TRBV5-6	CASSSDPGAITDTQYF	TGTGCCAGCAGCTCTGATCCAGGGGCGATAACAGATACGCAGTATTTT
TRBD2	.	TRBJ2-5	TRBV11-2	CASSFGAGGPQETQYF	TGTGCCAGCAGTTTTGGTGCGGGAGGGCCCCAAGAGACCCAGTACTTC